Sequencing of this T cell receptor (beta chain) was carried out in a study of T cells in narcolepsy listed by TCRdb under 2018. Study-wide context: Patients with narcolepsy type 1 or type 2 (NT1, NT2) and healthy control donors were enrolled in the study. Autoreactive T cells targeting hypocretin neuron self-antigens (hypocretin, TRIB2) were sought in narcolepsy patients, and TCR Vbeta sequencing was used to track clonotypes in blood and CSF. What the study reported, not specific to this receptor: Patients and controls had similar numbers of sequenced blood memory CD4+ clonotypes, with averages of around 40,000 in patients and around 36,000 in controls. Plots that compared CSF and blood CD4+ T cell clonotypes from the same patient highlighted HCRT-specific and TRIB2-specific autoreactive clonotypes. Autoreactive clonotypes were reported to be detected serially in the blood of the same patients and of different patients, but not in the blood of healthy controls. No sequences matching autoreactive T cell clones were present in some of the blood memory CD4+ repertoires from patients and controls.

To note about this clone: Its antigen remains unidentified. No clone much larger than this one lies a single base away; base qualities are absent.

Receptors were amplified or captured by the immunoSEQ multiplex PCR assay. Held by TCRdb, this immuneACCESS table contains in-frame sequences only and omits some clones. Under half of the omission traces to an unresolved V gene where checked; the cause of the rest is unknown. The sample includes around 25,000 clones, with about 86% observed a single time. The ten largest clonotypes hold 0.71% of the sample. According to the germline V gene (reference sequence), CDR1 reads SEHNR and CDR2 reads FQNEAQ. For this chain, trimming is 4 bases at the V end and 0 bases at the J end, and the number of junction bases without a gene match is 2. The CDR3 goes from the cysteine to the phenylalanine over 16 residues. Only the CDR3 DNA is retained, 48 bases long and in frame from the first base. For TCR Vbeta sequencing, memory CD4+ T cells were sorted ex vivo from the peripheral blood of narcolepsy patients and healthy controls.

The chain is made from TRBV7-9 and TRBJ2-3; 12 bases in the middle match TRBD2. The material sequenced was CD45RA- memory CD4+ T cells from PBMCs. The cell subset or site tag for this specimen amounts to: memory T cells sorted ex vivo from peripheral blood. This receptor was identified in a human donor with narcolepsy. The CDR3 in this case is CASSSGTSGSTDTQYF. The nucleotide sequence is TGTGCCAGCAGCTCCGGGACTAGCGGGAGCACAGATACGCAGTATTTT.